This T cell receptor (beta chain) stems from a study of blood T cells in healthy people across ages. Study context: Researchers report that template switching captured about one barcoded beta molecule per two T cells.

This clonotype was seen only a few times. No antigen is known for it. Study-wide results and limits: A roughly linear fall in TCR beta diversity per million T cells was seen with increasing age.

For the second PCR, which ran for about 6 to 11 cycles, a sample-barcoded 5' primer and a J-beta primer mix were used. TCRdb processed the 5' RACE reads anew with MiXCR; each CDR3 protein has one entry. The data contain 850,000 to 1,300,000 distinct CDR3 sequences, under 45% of them singletons. From germline, CDR1 is SEHNR and CDR2 FQNEAQ (reference sequence). V lost 4 bases and J 1 base, leaving 11 bases between the germline ends. The CDR3 runs to 15 residues. The TCR was taken from a woman in her fifties or sixties in good health. The sample was blood. The chain uses TRBV7-9 and TRBJ2-1, with D possibly being TRBD2 (7 bases). Here the CDR3 DNA reads TGTGCCAGCAGCTACAGGGAGGGATCCTACAATGAGCAGTTCTTC. This translates into CASSYREGSYNEQFF.